This T cell receptor beta chain was sequenced for a study of radiation and T cells in renal cell carcinoma. Notes on the study in general: From baseline, blood top tumor clonotypes peaked at 2 weeks post-radiation.

This CDR3 region has 16 residues. V was cut by 1 base and J by 7 bases, with 17 bases left in between. Germline V gene sequence: CDR1 SGHTA, CDR2 FQGNSA. The time point: blood 4 weeks post-SBRT, at nephrectomy. Treatment in this sample: 15 Gy SBRT to primary tumor, nephrectomy 4 weeks later. Nephrectomy followed 15 Gy stereotactic body radiation by 4 weeks. After SBRT, blood was collected at 2 and 4 weeks, plus baseline. The patient's renal cell carcinoma had clear cell pathology. Comments on this clone: Its antigen is as yet unknown.

Only in-frame clones appear in the TCRdb table, and some are missing; sequencing was by immunoSEQ multiplex PCR. The table has 40,000 to 50,000 clones, 80% to 85% seen once. This receptor was obtained from a woman aged 70 to 79 with renal cell carcinoma. The sample in question was blood, obtained from a patient whose treatment included radiotherapy and nephrectomy. The chain links TRBV7-2 to TRBJ1-5; D possibly corresponds to TRBD1 (6 bases). CDR3 nucleotide sequence: TGTGCCAGCAGCTTAGTAGGGGGGCTCGCTGTCCAGCCCCAGCATTTT. Its protein is CASSLVGGLAVQPQHF.